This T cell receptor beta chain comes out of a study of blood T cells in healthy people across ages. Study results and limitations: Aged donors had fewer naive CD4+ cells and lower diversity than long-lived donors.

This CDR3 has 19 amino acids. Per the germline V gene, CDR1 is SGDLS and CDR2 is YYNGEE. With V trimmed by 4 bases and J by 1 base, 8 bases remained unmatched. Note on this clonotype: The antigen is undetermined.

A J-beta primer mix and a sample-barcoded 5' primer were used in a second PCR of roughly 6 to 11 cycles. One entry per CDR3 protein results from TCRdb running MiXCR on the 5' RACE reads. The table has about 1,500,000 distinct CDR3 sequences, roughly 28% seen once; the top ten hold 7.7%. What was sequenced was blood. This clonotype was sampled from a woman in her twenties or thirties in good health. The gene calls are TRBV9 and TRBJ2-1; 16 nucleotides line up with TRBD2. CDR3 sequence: CASSPHPGLAGGSYNEQFF. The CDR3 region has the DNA TGTGCCAGCAGCCCTCATCCGGGACTAGCGGGGGGGTCCTACAATGAGCAGTTCTTC.